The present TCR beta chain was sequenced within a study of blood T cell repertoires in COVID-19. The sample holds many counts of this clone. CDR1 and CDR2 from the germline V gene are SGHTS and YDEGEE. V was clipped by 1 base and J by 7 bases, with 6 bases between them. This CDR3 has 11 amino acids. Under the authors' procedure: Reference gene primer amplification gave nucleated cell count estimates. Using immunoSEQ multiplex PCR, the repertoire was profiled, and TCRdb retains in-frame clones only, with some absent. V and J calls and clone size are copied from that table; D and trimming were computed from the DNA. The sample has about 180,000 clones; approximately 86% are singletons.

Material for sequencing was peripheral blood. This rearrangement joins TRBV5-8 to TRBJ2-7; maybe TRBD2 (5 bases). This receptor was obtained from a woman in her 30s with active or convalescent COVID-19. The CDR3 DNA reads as TGTGCCAGCAGCTTGTGGGAGGAGCAGTACTTC. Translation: CASSLWEEQYF.